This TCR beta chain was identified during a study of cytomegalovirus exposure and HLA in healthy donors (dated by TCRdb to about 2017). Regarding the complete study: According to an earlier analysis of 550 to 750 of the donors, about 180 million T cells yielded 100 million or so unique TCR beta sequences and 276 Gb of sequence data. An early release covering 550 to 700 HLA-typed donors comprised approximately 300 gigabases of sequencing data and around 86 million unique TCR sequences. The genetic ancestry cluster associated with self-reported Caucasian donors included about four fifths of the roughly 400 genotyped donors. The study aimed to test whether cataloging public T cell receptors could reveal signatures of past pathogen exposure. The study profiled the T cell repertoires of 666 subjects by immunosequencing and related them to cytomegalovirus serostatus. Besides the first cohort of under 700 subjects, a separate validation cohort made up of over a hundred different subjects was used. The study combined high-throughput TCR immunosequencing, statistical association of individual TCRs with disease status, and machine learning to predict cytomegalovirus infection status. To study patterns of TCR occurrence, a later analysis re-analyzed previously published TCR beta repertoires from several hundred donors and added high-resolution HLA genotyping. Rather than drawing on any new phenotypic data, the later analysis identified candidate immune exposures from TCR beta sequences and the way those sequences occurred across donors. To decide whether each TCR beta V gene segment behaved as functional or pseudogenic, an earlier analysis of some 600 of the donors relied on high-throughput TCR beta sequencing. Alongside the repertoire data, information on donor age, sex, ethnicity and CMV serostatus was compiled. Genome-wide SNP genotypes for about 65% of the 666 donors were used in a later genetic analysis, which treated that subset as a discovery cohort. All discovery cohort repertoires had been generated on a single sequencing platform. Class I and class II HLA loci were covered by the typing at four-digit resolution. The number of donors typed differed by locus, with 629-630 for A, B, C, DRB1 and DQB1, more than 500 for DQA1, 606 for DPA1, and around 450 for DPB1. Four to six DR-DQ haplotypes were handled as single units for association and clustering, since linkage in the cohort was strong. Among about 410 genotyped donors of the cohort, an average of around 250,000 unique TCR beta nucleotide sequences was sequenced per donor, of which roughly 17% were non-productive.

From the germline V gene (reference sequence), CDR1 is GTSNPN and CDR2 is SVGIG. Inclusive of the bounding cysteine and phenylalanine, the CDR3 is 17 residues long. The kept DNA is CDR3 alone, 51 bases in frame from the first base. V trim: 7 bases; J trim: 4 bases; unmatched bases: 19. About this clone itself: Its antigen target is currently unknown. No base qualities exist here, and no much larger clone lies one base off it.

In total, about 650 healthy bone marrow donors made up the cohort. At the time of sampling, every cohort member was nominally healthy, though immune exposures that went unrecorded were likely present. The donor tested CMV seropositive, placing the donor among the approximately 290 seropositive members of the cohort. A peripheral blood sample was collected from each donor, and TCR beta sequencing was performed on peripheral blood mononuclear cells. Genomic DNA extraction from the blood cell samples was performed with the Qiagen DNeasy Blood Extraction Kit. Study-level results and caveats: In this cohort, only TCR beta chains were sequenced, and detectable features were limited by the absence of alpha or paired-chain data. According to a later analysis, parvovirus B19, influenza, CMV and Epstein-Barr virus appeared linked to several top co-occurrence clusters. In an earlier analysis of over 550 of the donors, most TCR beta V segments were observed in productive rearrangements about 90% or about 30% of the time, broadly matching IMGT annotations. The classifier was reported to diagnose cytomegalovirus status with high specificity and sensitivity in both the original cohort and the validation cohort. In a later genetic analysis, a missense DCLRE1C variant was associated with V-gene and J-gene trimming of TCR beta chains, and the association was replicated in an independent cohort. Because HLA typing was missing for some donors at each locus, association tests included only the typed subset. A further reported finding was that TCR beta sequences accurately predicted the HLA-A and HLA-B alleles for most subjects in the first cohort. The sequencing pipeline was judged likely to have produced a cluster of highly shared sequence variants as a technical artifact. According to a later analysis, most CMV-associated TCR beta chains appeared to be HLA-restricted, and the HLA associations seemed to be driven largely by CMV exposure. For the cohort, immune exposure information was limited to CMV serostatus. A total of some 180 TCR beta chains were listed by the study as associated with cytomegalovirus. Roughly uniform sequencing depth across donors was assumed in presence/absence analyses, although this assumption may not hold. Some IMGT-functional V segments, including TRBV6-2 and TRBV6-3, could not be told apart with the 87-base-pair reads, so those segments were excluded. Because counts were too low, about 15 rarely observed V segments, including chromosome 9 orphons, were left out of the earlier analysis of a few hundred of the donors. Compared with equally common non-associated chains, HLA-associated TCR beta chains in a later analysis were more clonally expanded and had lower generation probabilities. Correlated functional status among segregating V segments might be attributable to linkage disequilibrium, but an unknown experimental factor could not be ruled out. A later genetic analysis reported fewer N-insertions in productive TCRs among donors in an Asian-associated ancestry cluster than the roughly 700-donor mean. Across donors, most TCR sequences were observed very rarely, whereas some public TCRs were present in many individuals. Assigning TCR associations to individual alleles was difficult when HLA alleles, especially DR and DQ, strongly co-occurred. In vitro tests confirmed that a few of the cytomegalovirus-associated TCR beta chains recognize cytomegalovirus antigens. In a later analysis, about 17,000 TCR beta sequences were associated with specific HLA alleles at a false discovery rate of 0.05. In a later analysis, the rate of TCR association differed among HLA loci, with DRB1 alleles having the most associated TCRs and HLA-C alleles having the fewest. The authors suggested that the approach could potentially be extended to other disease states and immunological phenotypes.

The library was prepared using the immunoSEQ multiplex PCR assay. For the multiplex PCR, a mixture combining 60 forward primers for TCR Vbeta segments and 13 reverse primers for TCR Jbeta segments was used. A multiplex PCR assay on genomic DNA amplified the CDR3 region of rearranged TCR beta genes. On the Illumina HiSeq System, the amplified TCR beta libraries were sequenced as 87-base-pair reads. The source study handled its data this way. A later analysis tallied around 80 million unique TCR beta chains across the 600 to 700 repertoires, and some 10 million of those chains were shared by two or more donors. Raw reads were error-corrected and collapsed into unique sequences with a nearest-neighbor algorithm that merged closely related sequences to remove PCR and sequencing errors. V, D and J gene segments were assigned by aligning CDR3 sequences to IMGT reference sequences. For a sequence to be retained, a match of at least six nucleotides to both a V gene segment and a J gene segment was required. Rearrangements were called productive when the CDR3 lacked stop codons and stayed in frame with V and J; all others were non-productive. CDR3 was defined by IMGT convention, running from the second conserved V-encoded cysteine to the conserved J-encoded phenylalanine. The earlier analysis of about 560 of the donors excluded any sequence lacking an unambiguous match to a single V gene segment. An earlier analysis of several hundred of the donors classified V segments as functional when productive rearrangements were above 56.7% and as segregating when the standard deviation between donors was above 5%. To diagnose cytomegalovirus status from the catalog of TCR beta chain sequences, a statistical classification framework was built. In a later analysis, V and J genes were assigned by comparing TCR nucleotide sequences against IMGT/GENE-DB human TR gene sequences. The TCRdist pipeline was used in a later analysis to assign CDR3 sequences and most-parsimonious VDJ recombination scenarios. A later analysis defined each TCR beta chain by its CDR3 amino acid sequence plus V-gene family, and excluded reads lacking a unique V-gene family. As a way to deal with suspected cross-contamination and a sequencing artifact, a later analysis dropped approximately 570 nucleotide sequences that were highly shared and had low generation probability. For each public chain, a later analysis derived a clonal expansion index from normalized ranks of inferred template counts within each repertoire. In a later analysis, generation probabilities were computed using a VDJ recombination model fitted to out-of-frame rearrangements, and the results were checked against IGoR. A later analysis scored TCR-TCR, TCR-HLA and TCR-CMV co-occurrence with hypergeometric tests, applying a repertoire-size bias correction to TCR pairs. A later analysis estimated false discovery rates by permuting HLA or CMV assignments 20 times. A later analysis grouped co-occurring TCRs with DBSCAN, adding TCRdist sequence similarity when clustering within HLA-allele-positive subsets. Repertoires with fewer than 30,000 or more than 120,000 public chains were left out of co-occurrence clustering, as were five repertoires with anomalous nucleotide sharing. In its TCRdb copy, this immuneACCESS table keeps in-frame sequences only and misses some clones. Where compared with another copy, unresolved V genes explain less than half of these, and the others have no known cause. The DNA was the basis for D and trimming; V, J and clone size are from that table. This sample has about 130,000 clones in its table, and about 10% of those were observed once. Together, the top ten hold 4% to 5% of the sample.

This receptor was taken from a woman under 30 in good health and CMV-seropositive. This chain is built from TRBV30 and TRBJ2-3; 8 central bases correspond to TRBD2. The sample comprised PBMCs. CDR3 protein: CASPASGQTVGPDTQYF. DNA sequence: TGTGCCTCCCCGGCTAGCGGGCAAACCGTGGGCCCAGATACGCAGTATTTT. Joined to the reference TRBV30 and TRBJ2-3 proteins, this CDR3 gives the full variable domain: SQTIHQWPATLVQPVGSPLSLECTVEGTSNPNLYWYRQAAGRGLQLLFYSVGIGQISSEVPQNLSASRPQDRQFILSSKKLLLSDSGFYLCASPASGQTVGPDTQYFGPGTRLTVL.